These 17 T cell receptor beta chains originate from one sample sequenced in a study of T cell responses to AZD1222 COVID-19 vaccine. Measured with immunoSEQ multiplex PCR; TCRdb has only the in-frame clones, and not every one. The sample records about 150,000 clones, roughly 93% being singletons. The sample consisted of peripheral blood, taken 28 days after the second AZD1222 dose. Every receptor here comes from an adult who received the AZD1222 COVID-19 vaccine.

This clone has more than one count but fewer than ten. The CDR3 protein is CASSNLLAEYNEQFF. CDR3 sequence (DNA): TGTGCCAGCAGCAACTTGCTAGCAGAATACAATGAGCAGTTCTTC. The gene calls are TRBV21-1 and TRBJ2-1; the table's D gene call, TRBD2, was not cross checked with the DNA. TRBV21-1 is described as a pseudogene. This CDR3 region has 15 residues.

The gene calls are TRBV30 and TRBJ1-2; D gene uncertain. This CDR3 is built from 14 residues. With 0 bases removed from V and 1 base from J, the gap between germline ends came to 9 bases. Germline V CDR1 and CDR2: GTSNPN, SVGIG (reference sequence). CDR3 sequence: CAWSVFGSNYGYTF. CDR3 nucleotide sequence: TGTGCCTGGAGTGTATTTGGGAGTAACTATGGCTACACCTTC.

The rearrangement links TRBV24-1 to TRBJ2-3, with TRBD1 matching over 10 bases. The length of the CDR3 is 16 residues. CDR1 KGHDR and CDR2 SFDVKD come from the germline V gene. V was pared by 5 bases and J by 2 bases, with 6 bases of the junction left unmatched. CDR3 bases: TGTGCCACCAGTGTAGCCGGGACAGGGGACACAGATACGCAGTATTTT. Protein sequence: CATSVAGTGDTDTQYF.

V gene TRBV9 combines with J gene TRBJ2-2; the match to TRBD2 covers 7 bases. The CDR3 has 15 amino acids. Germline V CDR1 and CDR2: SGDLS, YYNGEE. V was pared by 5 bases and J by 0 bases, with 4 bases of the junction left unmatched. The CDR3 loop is CASRKAGTNTGELFF. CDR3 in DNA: TGTGCCAGCAGAAAAGCGGGGACGAACACCGGGGAGCTGTTTTTT. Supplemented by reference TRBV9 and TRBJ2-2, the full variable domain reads DSGVTQTPKHLITATGQRVTLRCSPRSGDLSVYWYQQSLDQGLQFLIQYYNGEERAKGNILERFSAQQFPDLHSELNLSSLELGDSALYFCASRKAGTNTGELFFGEGSRLTVL.

CDR3 residues: CASSSDGIGYTF. Written as DNA, the CDR3 is TGCGCCAGCAGCTCGGACGGCATAGGCTACACCTTC. The genes are TRBV5-1 and TRBJ1-2; D unresolved. V lost 3 bases and J 8 bases, leaving 11 bases between the germline ends. This CDR3 is built from 12 residues. Germline V gene data show CDR1 as SGHRS and CDR2 as YFSETQ.

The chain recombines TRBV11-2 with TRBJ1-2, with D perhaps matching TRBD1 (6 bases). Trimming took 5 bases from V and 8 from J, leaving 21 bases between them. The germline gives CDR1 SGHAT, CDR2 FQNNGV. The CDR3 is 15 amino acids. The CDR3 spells CASSPLTTGLGGYTF. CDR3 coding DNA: TGTGCCAGCAGCCCGTTAACGACAGGTTTGGGGGGCTACACCTTC.

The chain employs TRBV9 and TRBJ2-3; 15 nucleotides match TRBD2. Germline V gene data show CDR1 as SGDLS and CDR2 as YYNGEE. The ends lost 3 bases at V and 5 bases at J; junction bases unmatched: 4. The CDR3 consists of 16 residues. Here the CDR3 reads CASSDRTSGRGDTQYF. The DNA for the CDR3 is TGTGCCAGCAGCGACCGGACTAGCGGGAGGGGAGATACGCAGTATTTT. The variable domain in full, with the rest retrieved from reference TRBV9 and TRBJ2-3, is DSGVTQTPKHLITATGQRVTLRCSPRSGDLSVYWYQQSLDQGLQFLIQYYNGEERAKGNILERFSAQQFPDLHSELNLSSLELGDSALYFCASSDRTSGRGDTQYFGPGTRLTVL.

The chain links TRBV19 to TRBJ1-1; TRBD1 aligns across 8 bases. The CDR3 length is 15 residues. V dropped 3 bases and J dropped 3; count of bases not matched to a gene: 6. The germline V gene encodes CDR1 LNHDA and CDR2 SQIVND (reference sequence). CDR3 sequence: CASSMRGQGDTEAFF. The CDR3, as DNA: TGTGCCAGTAGTATGCGTGGACAGGGTGACACTGAAGCTTTCTTT.

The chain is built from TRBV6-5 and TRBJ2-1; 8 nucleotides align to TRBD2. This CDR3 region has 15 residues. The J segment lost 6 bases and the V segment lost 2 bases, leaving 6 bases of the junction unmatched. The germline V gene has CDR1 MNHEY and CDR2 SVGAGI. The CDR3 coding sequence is TGTGCCAGCAGTTACGGGTCGGGAGGGCGCAATGAGCAGTTCTTC. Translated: CASSYGSGGRNEQFF.

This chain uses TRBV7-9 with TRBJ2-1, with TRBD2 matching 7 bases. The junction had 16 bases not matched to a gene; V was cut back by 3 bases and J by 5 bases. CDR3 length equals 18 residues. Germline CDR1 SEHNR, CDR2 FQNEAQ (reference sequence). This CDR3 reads CASSFLRTSGTGDNEQFF. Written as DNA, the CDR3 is TGTGCCAGCAGCTTCCTGCGGACGAGCGGGACTGGGGACAATGAGCAGTTCTTC.

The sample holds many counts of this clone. The DNA for the CDR3 is TGTGCCTGGAAAAGGTCCGGAAACACCATATATTTT. Translation gives CAWKRSGNTIYF. The gene calls are TRBV30 and TRBJ1-3; D unclear. Trimming stripped 4 bases from V and 4 bases from J, with 8 bases between. CDR1 GTSNPN and CDR2 SVGIG come from the germline V gene (reference sequence). The CDR3 runs to 12 residues.

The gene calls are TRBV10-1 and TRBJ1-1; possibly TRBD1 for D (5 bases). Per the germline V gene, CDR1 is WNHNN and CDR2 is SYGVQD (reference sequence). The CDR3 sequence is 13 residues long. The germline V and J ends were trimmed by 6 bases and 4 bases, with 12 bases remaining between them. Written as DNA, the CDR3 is TGCGCCAGCAGCCCGGGGGTGGGCACTGAAGCTTTCTTT. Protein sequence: CASSPGVGTEAFF.

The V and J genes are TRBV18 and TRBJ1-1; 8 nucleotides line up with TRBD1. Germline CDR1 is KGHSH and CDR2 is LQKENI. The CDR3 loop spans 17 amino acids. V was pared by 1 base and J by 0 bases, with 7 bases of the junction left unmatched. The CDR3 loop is CASSPLQGAGMNTEAFF. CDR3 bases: TGTGCCAGCTCACCACTTCAGGGGGCGGGCATGAACACTGAAGCTTTCTTT. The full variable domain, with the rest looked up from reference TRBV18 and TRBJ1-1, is NAGVMQNPRHLVRRRGQEARLRCSPMKGHSHVYWYRQLPEEGLKFMVYLQKENIIDESGMPKERFSAEFPKEGPSILRIQQVVRGDSAAYFCASSPLQGAGMNTEAFFGQGTRLTVV.

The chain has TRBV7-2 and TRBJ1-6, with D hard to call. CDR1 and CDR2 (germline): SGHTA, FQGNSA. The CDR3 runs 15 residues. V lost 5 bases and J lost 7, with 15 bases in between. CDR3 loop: CASSADRNGNSPLHF. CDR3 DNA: TGTGCCAGCAGCGCCGACCGTAATGGGAATTCACCCCTCCACTTT.

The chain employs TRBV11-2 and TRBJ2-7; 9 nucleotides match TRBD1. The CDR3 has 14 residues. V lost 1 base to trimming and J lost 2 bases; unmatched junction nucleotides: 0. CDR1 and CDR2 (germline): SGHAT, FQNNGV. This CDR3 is CASSLGTGAYEQYF. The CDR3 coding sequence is TGTGCCAGCAGCTTAGGGACAGGGGCCTACGAGCAGTACTTC.

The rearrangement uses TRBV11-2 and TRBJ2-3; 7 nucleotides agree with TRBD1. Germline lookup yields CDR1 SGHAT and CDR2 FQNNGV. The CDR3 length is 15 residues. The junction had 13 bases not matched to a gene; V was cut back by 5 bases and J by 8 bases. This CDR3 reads CASSPGQRVGGTQYF. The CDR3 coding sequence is TGTGCCAGCAGCCCGGGACAGAGGGTCGGCGGTACGCAGTATTTT.

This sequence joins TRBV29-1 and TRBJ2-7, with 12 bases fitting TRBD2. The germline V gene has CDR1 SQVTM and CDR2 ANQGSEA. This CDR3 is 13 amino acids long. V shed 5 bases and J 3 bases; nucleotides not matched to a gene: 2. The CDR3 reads CSVKTSGGYEQYF. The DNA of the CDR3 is TGCAGCGTTAAGACTAGCGGGGGCTACGAGCAGTACTTC.